Listed here is a single T cell receptor beta chain. The antigen remains undetermined. This entry comes from a study of T-cell reconstitution after alpha-beta-depleted transplantation in children. General study points: Some patients owed their high day-60 TCRbeta diversity to surviving recipient T cells and thymic progenitors. At the one-year point after transplant, T-cell counts and TCRbeta diversity were found to come mostly from T cells that had been newly produced. Roughly two months post-transplant, alpha-beta T cells reportedly originated from several hundred graft clones that had expanded.

V was pared by 3 bases and J by 7 bases, with 10 bases of the junction left unmatched. This CDR3 spans 14 amino acids. Germline values: CDR1 SGHKS, CDR2 YYEKEE (reference sequence). Unique molecular identifiers were incorporated when the TCRbeta library was constructed. TCRdb re-called the PCR reads through MiXCR, storing one row per CDR3 protein. The sample shows fewer than 1 million distinct CDR3 sequences, around 17% of them seen only once. V gene TRBV5-5 combines with J gene TRBJ2-7, with 7 bases lining up with TRBD2. The TCR originated in a male patient aged 10 to 17 who had a stem cell transplant for acute lymphoblastic leukemia, so the T cells may come from the graft donor. Sequences were derived from PBMCs, mostly from graft donor cells, sampled 360 days after TCRalphabeta/CD19-depleted stem cell transplant. The CDR3 loop is CASSSSRLAREQYF. For the CDR3, the DNA is TGTGCCAGCAGCTCGTCCCGACTAGCCAGGGAGCAGTACTTC. Together with reference TRBV5-5 and TRBJ2-7, the CDR3 gives the full variable domain: DAGVTQSPTHLIKTRGQQVTLRCSPISGHKSVSWYQQVLGQGPQFIFQYYEKEERGRGNFPDRFSARQFPNYSSELNVNALLLGDSALYLCASSSSRLAREQYFGPGTRLTVT.